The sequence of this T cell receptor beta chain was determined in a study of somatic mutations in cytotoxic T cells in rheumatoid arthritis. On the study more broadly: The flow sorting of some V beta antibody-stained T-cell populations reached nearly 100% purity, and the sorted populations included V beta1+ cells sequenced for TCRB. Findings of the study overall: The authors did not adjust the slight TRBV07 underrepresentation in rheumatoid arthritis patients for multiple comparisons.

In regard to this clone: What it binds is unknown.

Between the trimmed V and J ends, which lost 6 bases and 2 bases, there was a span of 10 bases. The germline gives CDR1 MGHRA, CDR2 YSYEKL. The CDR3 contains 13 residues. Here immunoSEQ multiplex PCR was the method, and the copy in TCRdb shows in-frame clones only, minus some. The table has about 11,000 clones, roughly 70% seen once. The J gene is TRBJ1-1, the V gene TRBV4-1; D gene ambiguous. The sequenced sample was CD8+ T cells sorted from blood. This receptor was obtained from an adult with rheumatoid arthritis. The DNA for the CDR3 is TGCGCCAGCAGAGGTCAGGTTAACACTGAAGCTTTCTTT. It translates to CASRGQVNTEAFF.